Described below is a single TCR beta chain sequence and its context. The data were taken from a study of blood T cell repertoires in COVID-19. Study details: Donors in the United States, Italy and Spain gave samples during acute or convalescent COVID-19. T cells, B-cell-depleted T cells, or PBMCs supplied cDNA or gDNA.

Original data processing: Researchers report that nucleated cell counts were estimated from reference gene primer amplification. Measured with immunoSEQ multiplex PCR; TCRdb has only the in-frame clones, and not every one. Clone size and the V and J calls come from that table; the DNA yielded D and trimming. This sample has under 150,000 clones; around 81% occur once, and the top ten carry 8% to 9.5%. The CDR3 totals 15 residues. Germline V gene sequence: CDR1 MNHEY, CDR2 SVGAGI. V lost 5 bases to trimming and J lost 2 bases, with 12 bases between them. The chain is built from TRBV6-5 and TRBJ2-2; possible D gene TRBD2, 6 bases. The source is a woman aged 55-75 years with active or convalescent COVID-19. Sequencing was carried out using peripheral blood. This CDR3 reads CASSKDYLNTGELFF. DNA for the CDR3: TGTGCCAGCAGTAAGGACTACCTCAACACCGGGGAGCTGTTTTTT.